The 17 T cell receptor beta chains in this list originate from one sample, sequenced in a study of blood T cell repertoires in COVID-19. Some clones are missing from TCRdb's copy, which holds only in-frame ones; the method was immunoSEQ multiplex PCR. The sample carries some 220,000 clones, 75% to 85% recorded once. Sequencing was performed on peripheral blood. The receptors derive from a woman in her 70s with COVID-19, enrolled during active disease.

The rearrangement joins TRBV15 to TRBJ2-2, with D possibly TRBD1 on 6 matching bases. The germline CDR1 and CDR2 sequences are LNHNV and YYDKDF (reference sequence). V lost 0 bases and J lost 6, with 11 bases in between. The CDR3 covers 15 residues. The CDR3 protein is CATSRDRGRAGELFF. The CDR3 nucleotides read TGTGCCACCAGCAGAGACAGGGGAAGGGCCGGGGAGCTGTTTTTT.

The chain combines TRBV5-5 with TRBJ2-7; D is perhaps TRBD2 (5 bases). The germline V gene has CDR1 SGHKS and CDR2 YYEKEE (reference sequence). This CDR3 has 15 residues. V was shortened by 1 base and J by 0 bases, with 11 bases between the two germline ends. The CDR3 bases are TGTGCCAGCAGCTTGCTTATGAGCGGCTCCTACGAGCAGTACTTC. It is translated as CASSLLMSGSYEQYF.

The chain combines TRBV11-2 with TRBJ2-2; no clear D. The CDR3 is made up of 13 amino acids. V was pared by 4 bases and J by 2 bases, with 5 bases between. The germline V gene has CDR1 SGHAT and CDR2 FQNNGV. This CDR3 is CASSSTNTGELFF. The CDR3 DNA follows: TGTGCCAGCAGCTCTACCAACACCGGGGAGCTGTTTTTT.

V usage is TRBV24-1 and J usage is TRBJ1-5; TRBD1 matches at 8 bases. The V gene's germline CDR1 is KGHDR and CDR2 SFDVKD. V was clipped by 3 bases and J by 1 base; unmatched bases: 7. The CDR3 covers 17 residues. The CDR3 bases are TGTGCCACCAGTGATACATCAGGGGGCGTGAGCAATCAGCCCCAGCATTTT. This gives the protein CATSDTSGGVSNQPQHF.

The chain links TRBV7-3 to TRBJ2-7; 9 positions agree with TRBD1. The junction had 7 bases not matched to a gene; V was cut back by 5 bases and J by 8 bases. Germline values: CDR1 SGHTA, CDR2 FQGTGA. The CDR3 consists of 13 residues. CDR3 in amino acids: CASSPTTGGQQYF. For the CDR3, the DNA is TGTGCCAGCAGCCCCACGACAGGGGGTCAGCAGTACTTC.

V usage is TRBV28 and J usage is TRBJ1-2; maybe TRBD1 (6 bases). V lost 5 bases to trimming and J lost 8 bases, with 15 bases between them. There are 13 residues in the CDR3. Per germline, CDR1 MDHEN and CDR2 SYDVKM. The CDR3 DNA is TGTGCCAGCAGTCGACAGGCACCCCTGGGCTACACCTTC. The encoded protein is CASSRQAPLGYTF.

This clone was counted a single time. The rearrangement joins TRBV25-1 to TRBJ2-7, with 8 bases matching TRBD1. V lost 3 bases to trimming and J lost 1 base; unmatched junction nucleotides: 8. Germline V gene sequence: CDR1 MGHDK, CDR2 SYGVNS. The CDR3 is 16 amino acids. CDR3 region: CASSDYGQGRSYEQYF. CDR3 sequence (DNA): TGTGCCAGCAGTGATTATGGACAGGGCCGTTCCTACGAGCAGTACTTC.

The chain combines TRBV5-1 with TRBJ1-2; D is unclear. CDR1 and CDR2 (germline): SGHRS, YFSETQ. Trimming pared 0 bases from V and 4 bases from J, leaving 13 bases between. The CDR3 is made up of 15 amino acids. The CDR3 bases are TGCGCCAGCAGCTTGGGCCGGGAGGTTTCCTATGGCTACACCTTC. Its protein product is CASSLGREVSYGYTF.

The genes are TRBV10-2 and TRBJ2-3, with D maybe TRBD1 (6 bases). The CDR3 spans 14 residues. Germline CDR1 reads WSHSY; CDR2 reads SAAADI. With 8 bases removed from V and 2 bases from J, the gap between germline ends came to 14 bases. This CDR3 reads CASLTGSPTDTQYF. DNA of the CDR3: TGCGCCAGCCTAACAGGGTCCCCCACAGATACGCAGTATTTT.

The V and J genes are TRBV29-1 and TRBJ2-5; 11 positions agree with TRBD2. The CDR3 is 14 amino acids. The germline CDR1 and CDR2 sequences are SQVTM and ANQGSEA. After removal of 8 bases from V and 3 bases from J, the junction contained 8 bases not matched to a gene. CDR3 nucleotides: TGCAGCTCCTCAGGGACTAGCGGCAAAGAGACCCAGTACTTC. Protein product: CSSSGTSGKETQYF.

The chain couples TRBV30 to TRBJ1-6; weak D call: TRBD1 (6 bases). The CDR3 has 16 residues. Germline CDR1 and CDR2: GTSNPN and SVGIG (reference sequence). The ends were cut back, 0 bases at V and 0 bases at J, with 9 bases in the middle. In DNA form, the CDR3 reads TGTGCCTGGAGTGTGGACAGCAGCTCCTATAATTCACCCCTCCACTTT. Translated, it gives CAWSVDSSSYNSPLHF.

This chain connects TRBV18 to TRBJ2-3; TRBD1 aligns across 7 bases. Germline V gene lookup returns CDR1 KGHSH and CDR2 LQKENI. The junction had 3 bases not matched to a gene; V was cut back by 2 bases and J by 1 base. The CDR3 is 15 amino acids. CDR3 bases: TGTGCCAGCTCACCAAACACAGGGGGCACAGATACGCAGTATTTT. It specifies CASSPNTGGTDTQYF.

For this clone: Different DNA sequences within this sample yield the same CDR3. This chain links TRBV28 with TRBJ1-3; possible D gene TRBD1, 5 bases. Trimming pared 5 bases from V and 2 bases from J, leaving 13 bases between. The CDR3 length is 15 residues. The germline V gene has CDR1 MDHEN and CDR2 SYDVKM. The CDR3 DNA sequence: TGTGCCAGCAGTGTGGGGGGAGCCGCTGGAAACACCATATATTTT. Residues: CASSVGGAAGNTIYF.

The CDR3 protein is CASSLVQGDEKLFF. The CDR3 DNA follows: TGTGCCAGCAGTTTAGTACAGGGGGATGAAAAACTGTTTTTT. The V and J genes are TRBV28 and TRBJ1-4; the match to TRBD1 covers 8 bases. Germline V gives CDR1 MDHEN, CDR2 SYDVKM. The CDR3 contains 14 residues. The ends lost 2 bases at V and 6 bases at J; junction bases unmatched: 2.

The CDR3: CASRPSGRARDTQYF. The CDR3 DNA is TGTGCCAGCAGACCCAGCGGGAGGGCAAGAGATACGCAGTATTTT. J is TRBJ2-3 and V is TRBV7-8; 10 nucleotides match TRBD2. Germline V gene lookup returns CDR1 SGHVS and CDR2 FQNEAQ. The V and J ends lost 6 bases and 5 bases, in that order; junction bases with no gene match: 8. The CDR3 totals 15 residues.

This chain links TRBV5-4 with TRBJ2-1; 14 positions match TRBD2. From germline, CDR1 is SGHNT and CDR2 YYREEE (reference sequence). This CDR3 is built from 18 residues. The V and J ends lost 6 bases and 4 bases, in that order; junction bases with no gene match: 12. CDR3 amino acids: CASTPGLAGAGAYNEQFF. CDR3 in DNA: TGTGCCAGCACCCCGGGACTAGCGGGAGCGGGAGCGTACAATGAGCAGTTCTTC.

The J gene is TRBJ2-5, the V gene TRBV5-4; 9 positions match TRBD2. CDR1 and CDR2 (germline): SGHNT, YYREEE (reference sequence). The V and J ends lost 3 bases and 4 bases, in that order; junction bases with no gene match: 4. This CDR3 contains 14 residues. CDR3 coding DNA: TGTGCCAGCAGCTCCTCGACTAGCGGAGAGACCCAGTACTTC. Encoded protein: CASSSSTSGETQYF.